The 21 T cell receptor beta chains presented below share a single source sample, sequenced in a study of T cell responses to AZD1222 COVID-19 vaccine. Profiled with immunoSEQ multiplex PCR; TCRdb holds only in-frame clones, not every one. The profile shows about 80,000 clones, 70% to 90% of them singletons. The specimen was peripheral blood, collected 28 days after the second AZD1222 dose. Every receptor here comes from an adult who received the AZD1222 COVID-19 vaccine.

The chain employs TRBV11-2 and TRBJ2-1; 10 nucleotides line up with TRBD2. CDR3 length: 15 amino acids. The germline V gene has CDR1 SGHAT and CDR2 FQNNGV. Germline trimming cut 7 bases from V and 5 bases from J; bases unmatched to any gene: 8. The CDR3 protein is CASNPLAGVDNEQFF. Here the CDR3 DNA reads TGTGCCAGCAACCCGCTAGCGGGGGTCGACAATGAGCAGTTCTTC.

The chain employs TRBV28 and TRBJ1-3, with no clear D. In germline, CDR1 is MDHEN, CDR2 SYDVKM. Deletions cut 5 bases from V and 4 bases from J, with 12 bases between. The CDR3 runs to 14 residues. As DNA, the CDR3 is TGTGCCAGCAGTCAGGCCTTGGGGGGAAACACCATATATTTT. The encoded protein is CASSQALGGNTIYF.

The chain links TRBV5-6 to TRBJ2-3; D is perhaps TRBD2 (6 bases). With 0 bases removed from V and 11 bases from J, the gap between germline ends came to 22 bases. Germline V lookup: CDR1 SGHDT, CDR2 YYEEEE. CDR3 size: 16 residues. CDR3 protein: CASSLVGYRGWFGQYF. In DNA form, the CDR3 reads TGTGCCAGCAGCTTGGTTGGCTACCGGGGGTGGTTCGGGCAGTATTTT.

The V gene is TRBV4-2, the J gene TRBJ2-1; 9 bases align to TRBD2. Looked up from germline, CDR1 is LGHNA and CDR2 is YNFKEQ. The V segment lost 1 base and the J segment 5 bases; nucleotides outside the gene matches: 9. The CDR3 totals 17 residues. The CDR3 loop is CASSQVLSGGPHNEQFF. The DNA for the CDR3 is TGTGCCAGCAGCCAAGTTCTGAGCGGGGGGCCGCACAATGAGCAGTTCTTC.

The chain has TRBV25-1 and TRBJ2-5; TRBD1 matches at 8 bases. With 7 bases clipped from V and 5 bases from J, the junction kept 6 bases outside the gene matches. CDR3 size: 13 residues. Germline V gene sequence: CDR1 MGHDK, CDR2 SYGVNS. The CDR3 here is CASMGDRRETQYF. The CDR3 DNA is TGTGCCAGCATGGGGGACAGGCGGGAGACCCAGTACTTC.

The J gene is TRBJ1-3, the V gene TRBV15; D is unresolved. Germline CDR1 reads LNHNV; CDR2 reads YYDKDF (reference sequence). The V gene lost 0 bases and the J gene lost 4 bases, with 10 bases spanning the gap. The CDR3 loop spans 15 amino acids. The CDR3 sequence is CATSRDFGRGNTIYF. The CDR3 nucleotides read TGTGCCACCAGCAGAGATTTCGGGAGGGGAAACACCATATATTTT.

This clone occurred a few times. The chain carries TRBV6-1 and TRBJ1-4, with 7 bases identical to TRBD1. From germline, CDR1 is MNHNS and CDR2 SASEGT. J lost 2 bases, V lost 4 bases, and 7 bases had no gene match. CDR3 size: 16 residues. CDR3 loop: CASSVEGAVTNEKLFF. The DNA of the CDR3 is TGTGCCAGCAGTGTGGAGGGGGCAGTCACTAATGAAAAACTGTTTTTT.

V gene TRBV5-1 combines with J gene TRBJ2-7; D call uncertain. The V end was cut by 1 base, the J end by 1 base, with 9 bases between. The germline V gene has CDR1 SGHRS and CDR2 YFSETQ. CDR3 size: 14 residues. The CDR3 region is CASSLSRSSYEQYF. The CDR3 DNA reads as TGCGCCAGCAGCTTGTCTAGAAGTTCCTACGAGCAGTACTTC.

J is TRBJ2-5 and V is TRBV4-2; 9 positions agree with TRBD2. This CDR3 has 16 residues. J was trimmed by 1 base and V by 4 bases; bases with no gene match: 7. CDR1 and CDR2 from the germline V gene are LGHNA and YNFKEQ. CDR3 protein: CASSPRVAGAQETQYF. The CDR3 DNA follows: TGTGCCAGCAGCCCCCGGGTAGCGGGGGCCCAAGAGACCCAGTACTTC.

This chain links TRBV2 with TRBJ2-3, with TRBD2 matching over 7 bases. J gave up 0 bases and V 8 bases, and 5 bases lay outside the gene matches. CDR3 size: 14 residues. CDR1 SNHLY and CDR2 FYNNEI come from the germline V gene. The CDR3 region is CASDGGTSTDTQYF. The DNA of the CDR3 is TGTGCCAGCGACGGGGGGACTAGCACAGATACGCAGTATTTT. The full variable domain, rest sourced from reference TRBV2 and TRBJ2-3, is EPEVTQTPSHQVTQMGQEVILRCVPISNHLYFYWYRQILGQKVEFLVSFYNNEISEKSEIFDDQFSVERPDGSNFTLKIRSTKLEDSAMYFCASDGGTSTDTQYFGPGTRLTVL.

The genes are TRBV5-1 and TRBJ1-4, with D possibly matching TRBD1 (6 bases). CDR1 and CDR2 (germline): SGHRS, YFSETQ. This CDR3 comprises 17 residues. With 0 bases removed from V and 7 bases from J, the gap between germline ends came to 19 bases. The CDR3 reads CASSLAGGAVSGEKLFF. The CDR3 nucleotides are TGCGCCAGCAGCTTGGCTGGGGGCGCGGTTTCGGGTGAAAAACTGTTTTTT.

The rearrangement links TRBV6-5 to TRBJ1-6; 9 nucleotides agree with TRBD1. Losses at the gene ends were 8 bases for V and 8 bases for J; bases not matched to a gene: 4. The CDR3 consists of 13 residues. In germline, CDR1 is MNHEY, CDR2 SVGAGI. In nucleotides, the CDR3 is TGTGCCAGCGAATGGACAGGGGATTCACCCCTCCACTTT. Protein sequence: CASEWTGDSPLHF.

The chain recombines TRBV18 with TRBJ2-2; 9 bases agree with TRBD1. Germline CDR1 reads KGHSH; CDR2 reads LQKENI. CDR3 length equals 17 residues. Trimming took 3 bases from V and 6 from J; bases not matched to a gene: 11. DNA for the CDR3: TGTGCCAGCTCACCTCTACAGGGGGCTGGTGTCGCCGGGGAGCTGTTTTTT. Its translation: CASSPLQGAGVAGELFF.

The CDR3 DNA is TGTGCCAGCAGCTCAGGACAGGGGTTGCAGGAGCAGTACTTC. This encodes CASSSGQGLQEQYF. The chain combines TRBV5-8 with TRBJ2-7, with TRBD1 matching 9 bases. With V trimmed by 3 bases and J by 7 bases, 8 bases remained unmatched. Germline V CDR1 and CDR2: SGHTS, YDEGEE. The CDR3 sequence is 14 residues long.

The V gene is TRBV19, the J gene TRBJ1-2, with 8 bases identical to TRBD1. The J segment lost 3 bases and the V segment lost 3 bases, leaving 3 bases of the junction unmatched. From germline, CDR1 is LNHDA and CDR2 SQIVND (reference sequence). The CDR3 is 14 amino acids. The CDR3 loop reads CASSMKTGDYGYTF. The CDR3 DNA is TGTGCCAGTAGTATGAAGACAGGGGACTATGGCTACACCTTC.

By proportion, this clone is medium-sized (0.01 to 0.1%). This chain joins TRBV9 and TRBJ2-7, with a possible D match to TRBD2 (5 bases). The CDR3 is 14 residues long. Germline V gives CDR1 SGDLS, CDR2 YYNGEE. Trimming left V 0 bases short and J 6 bases short, with 13 bases between. The CDR3 spells CASSVDPHGSEQYF. The CDR3 DNA follows: TGTGCCAGCAGCGTAGATCCTCATGGGAGCGAGCAGTACTTC. Filled out from reference TRBV9 and TRBJ2-7, the complete variable domain reads DSGVTQTPKHLITATGQRVTLRCSPRSGDLSVYWYQQSLDQGLQFLIQYYNGEERAKGNILERFSAQQFPDLHSELNLSSLELGDSALYFCASSVDPHGSEQYFGPGTRLTVT.

The chain is built from TRBV6-4 and TRBJ2-3; 9 bases are a match to TRBD1. Trimming cost V 0 bases and J 5 bases; bases outside gene matches: 6. This CDR3 region has 16 residues. Germline CDR1 MRHNA, CDR2 SNTAGT. This chain's CDR3 is CASSDSDRGRGDTQYF. In DNA, the CDR3 is TGTGCCAGCAGTGACTCTGACAGGGGGAGAGGAGATACGCAGTATTTT.

V is TRBV25-1 and J is TRBJ2-5, with a possible D match to TRBD1 (6 bases). CDR1 MGHDK and CDR2 SYGVNS come from the germline V gene. Deletions cut 1 base from V and 6 bases from J, with 12 bases between. The CDR3 totals 14 residues. In nucleotides, the CDR3 is TGTGCCAGCAGTGAATCGGGGCAGGGGAAGACCCAGTACTTC. This encodes CASSESGQGKTQYF.

The chain employs TRBV28 and TRBJ2-1; 13 nucleotides agree with TRBD2. CDR1 is MDHEN and CDR2 is SYDVKM in the germline V gene. CDR3 length: 16 amino acids. With V trimmed by 6 bases and J by 6 bases, 8 bases remained unmatched. CDR3 residues: CASRRTSGGHINEQFF. CDR3 DNA sequence: TGTGCCAGCAGACGGACTAGCGGGGGCCACATCAATGAGCAGTTCTTC.

This clone has a handful of counts. The V call is TRBV5-4, the J call TRBJ2-2, with D uncertain. This CDR3 region has 13 residues. Germline lookup yields CDR1 SGHNT and CDR2 YYREEE (reference sequence). Trimming left V 1 base short and J 4 bases short, with 5 bases between. CDR3 region: CASSLLVTGELFF. The CDR3 bases are TGTGCCAGCAGCTTGCTGGTCACCGGGGAGCTGTTTTTT.

The table lists this clone with a count of one. The chain couples TRBV30 to TRBJ2-3; D ambiguous. The CDR3 is 13 amino acids. Trimming removed 4 bases at V and 2 bases at J, with 10 bases between. The germline V gene encodes CDR1 GTSNPN and CDR2 SVGIG (reference sequence). The CDR3: CAWNFPSTDTQYF. In DNA form, the CDR3 reads TGTGCCTGGAACTTCCCCTCCACAGATACGCAGTATTTT.